The 8 T cell receptor beta chains below come from one sample, sequenced in a study of shared clonotypes between healthy human individuals. The naive CD8 subset, CD45RO-negative cells positively selected for CCR7, excluded terminally differentiated effector memory CD45RA+ cells. Some clones are missing from TCRdb's copy, which holds only in-frame ones; the method was immunoSEQ multiplex PCR. The sample lists under 2,000,000 clones, about 95% occurring once. Source material: naive CD8+ T cells sorted from blood. These receptors all come from a young man in good health.

The chain links TRBV6-5 to TRBJ2-7; D possibly uses TRBD1 or TRBD2 (6 bases each). CDR1 and CDR2 (germline): MNHEY, SVGAGI. CDR3 length equals 14 residues. V shed 2 bases and J shed 5 bases, with 13 bases lying between them. The CDR3 sequence is CASSYGRGLDEQYF. The DNA for the CDR3 is TGTGCCAGCAGTTACGGCAGGGGACTCGACGAGCAGTACTTC.

V is TRBV5-6 and J is TRBJ2-7; TRBD2 matches at 12 bases. The V and J ends lost 4 bases and 0 bases, in that order; junction bases with no gene match: 5. The CDR3 is 16 amino acids. Germline CDR1 SGHDT, CDR2 YYEEEE. CDR3 loop: CASSDPSGRASYEQYF. CDR3 nucleotide sequence: TGTGCCAGCAGCGATCCTAGCGGGAGGGCCTCCTACGAGCAGTACTTC.

This rearrangement joins TRBV5-6 to TRBJ1-6; D remains ambiguous. This CDR3 comprises 12 residues. The germline V and J ends were trimmed by 1 base and 9 bases, with 5 bases remaining between them. The germline CDR1 and CDR2 sequences are SGHDT and YYEEEE. The CDR3 bases are TGTGCCAGCAGCTTGTTCAGTTCACCCCTCCACTTT. Translation gives CASSLFSSPLHF.

The chain recombines TRBV7-2 with TRBJ1-2, with TRBD1 matching 9 bases. V shed 6 bases and J 8 bases; nucleotides not matched to a gene: 13. Germline V gene data show CDR1 as SGHTA and CDR2 as FQGNSA. The CDR3 spans 15 residues. The CDR3 here is CASSPSTGGGEGYTF. The CDR3 DNA follows: TGTGCCAGCAGTCCCTCGACAGGGGGTGGTGAGGGCTACACCTTC.

CDR3 sequence (DNA): TGTGCCAGCAGTGATATTTCAGCCTATGGCTACACCTTC. Translation gives CASSDISAYGYTF. The chain uses TRBV2 and TRBJ1-2; no clear D. The V end was cut by 3 bases, the J end by 4 bases, with 9 bases between. CDR1 is SNHLY and CDR2 is FYNNEI in the germline V gene. This CDR3 is built from 13 residues.

This rearrangement joins TRBV7-8 to TRBJ1-2, with a tentative D call TRBD1 (6 bases). Per the germline V gene, CDR1 is SGHVS and CDR2 is FQNEAQ. The CDR3 spans 13 residues. The V and J ends lost 2 bases and 3 bases respectively, with 7 bases between them. The CDR3 DNA reads as TGTGCCAGCAGCTTACCAGGGGACTATGGCTACACCTTC. Amino acids: CASSLPGDYGYTF.

V gene TRBV11-2 combines with J gene TRBJ2-1; 9 bases are shared with TRBD1. CDR3 length: 12 amino acids. In germline, CDR1 is SGHAT, CDR2 FQNNGV. V shed 7 bases, J shed 7 bases, and the junction held 2 bases outside the gene matches. This CDR3 reads CASIGQGNEQFF. The CDR3 bases are TGTGCCAGCATCGGACAGGGGAATGAGCAGTTCTTC.

This sequence joins TRBV7-9 and TRBJ2-7; TRBD1 agrees at 8 bases. The CDR3 totals 13 residues. The germline CDR1 and CDR2 sequences are SEHNR and FQNEAQ (reference sequence). V trimming: 4 bases; J trimming: 6 bases; junction bases outside the gene matches: 5. CDR3 in amino acids: CASSSQGGLEQYF. CDR3 bases: TGTGCCAGCAGCTCACAGGGGGGCCTCGAGCAGTACTTC.